These 15 T cell receptor beta chains originate from one sample sequenced in a study of T cell responses to AZD1222 COVID-19 vaccine. The table came from immunoSEQ multiplex PCR; TCRdb's copy has only in-frame clones and leaves some out. This table holds 95,000 to 100,000 clones, roughly 80% found once. The sequences come from peripheral blood, collected 28 days after the second AZD1222 dose. These receptors were taken from an adult who received the AZD1222 COVID-19 vaccine.

This clone appeared once. V usage is TRBV13 and J usage is TRBJ1-4; TRBD1 agrees at 7 bases. The CDR3 loop spans 14 amino acids. The V and J ends lost 5 bases and 7 bases, in that order; junction bases with no gene match: 7. CDR1 is PRHDT, CDR2 FYEKMQ, per germline (reference sequence). The CDR3 protein is CASSLRQGSEKLFF. The CDR3 bases are TGTGCCAGCAGCCTCCGACAGGGCTCTGAAAAACTGTTTTTT.

This clone showed up just once. The chain uses TRBV6-4 and TRBJ1-6; the match to TRBD1 covers 7 bases. Trimming at V came to 5 bases and at J to 8 bases, leaving 6 bases not matched to a gene. CDR1 is MRHNA and CDR2 is SNTAGT in the germline V gene. The CDR3 consists of 14 residues. Here the CDR3 reads CASSRGQWDSPLHF. CDR3 sequence (DNA): TGTGCCAGCAGTAGGGGACAGTGGGATTCACCCCTCCACTTT.

This chain links TRBV9 with TRBJ1-6; unclear D gene. The CDR3 is made up of 14 amino acids. Germline V gene data show CDR1 as SGDLS and CDR2 as YYNGEE. V gave up 0 bases and J gave up 4 bases, with 5 bases separating them. The CDR3 region is CASSVGQYNSPLHF. CDR3 nucleotides: TGTGCCAGCAGCGTAGGGCAGTATAATTCACCCCTCCACTTT. The whole variable domain, filled in from reference TRBV9 and TRBJ1-6, reads DSGVTQTPKHLITATGQRVTLRCSPRSGDLSVYWYQQSLDQGLQFLIQYYNGEERAKGNILERFSAQQFPDLHSELNLSSLELGDSALYFCASSVGQYNSPLHFGNGTRLTVT.

V is TRBV6-5 and J is TRBJ1-5; 10 bases match TRBD1. Germline loops: CDR1 MNHEY, CDR2 SVGAGI. V dropped 0 bases and J dropped 3; count of bases not matched to a gene: 2. The CDR3 extends over 16 amino acids. The CDR3 coding sequence is TGTGCCAGCAGTTACTCCGGGACAGGGGTCAATCAGCCCCAGCATTTT. It yields the protein CASSYSGTGVNQPQHF.

J is TRBJ2-1 and V is TRBV5-5; weak D call: TRBD2 (6 bases). The length of the CDR3 is 15 residues. V shed 4 bases and J shed 1 base, with 12 bases lying between them. Germline loops: CDR1 SGHKS, CDR2 YYEKEE (reference sequence). This chain's CDR3 is CASSLNAGSYNEQFF. The CDR3 coding sequence is TGTGCCAGCAGCCTTAATGCGGGGTCCTACAATGAGCAGTTCTTC.

The V and J genes are TRBV30 and TRBJ1-1; D is unresolved. V lost 5 bases and J lost 3, with 25 bases in between. The CDR3 extends over 17 amino acids. Per the germline V gene, CDR1 is GTSNPN and CDR2 is SVGIG (reference sequence). This chain's CDR3 is CAWGNGRLRVEDTEAFF. In DNA form, the CDR3 reads TGTGCCTGGGGAAACGGACGGCTGCGAGTCGAGGACACTGAAGCTTTCTTT.

V usage is TRBV30 and J usage is TRBJ2-6; D unresolved. Germline CDR1 GTSNPN, CDR2 SVGIG (reference sequence). Between the trimmed V and J ends, which lost 7 bases and 2 bases, there was a span of 24 bases. The length of the CDR3 is 18 residues. Written as DNA, the CDR3 is TGTGCCTCCCGCCGAGTTTTCAGACGGTTTACTGGGGCCAACGTCCTGACTTTC. Its translation: CASRRVFRRFTGANVLTF.

The rearrangement joins TRBV9 to TRBJ2-2; TRBD2 matches 10 bases. V was pared by 3 bases and J by 4 bases, with 3 bases of the junction left unmatched. Germline V CDR1 and CDR2: SGDLS, YYNGEE. The CDR3 runs 15 residues. The chain's CDR3 is CASSARLAGTGELFF. The CDR3 DNA reads TGTGCCAGCAGCGCTCGACTAGCGGGCACCGGGGAGCTGTTTTTT. Full variable domain (outside the CDR3, taken from reference TRBV9 and TRBJ2-2): DSGVTQTPKHLITATGQRVTLRCSPRSGDLSVYWYQQSLDQGLQFLIQYYNGEERAKGNILERFSAQQFPDLHSELNLSSLELGDSALYFCASSARLAGTGELFFGEGSRLTVL.

The chain joins TRBV7-9 to TRBJ2-7; 12 bases map to TRBD2. V was pared by 5 bases and J by 4 bases, with 6 bases of the junction left unmatched. There are 15 residues in the CDR3. Germline values: CDR1 SEHNR, CDR2 FQNEAQ (reference sequence). The CDR3 loop reads CASSARLAGAYEQYF. CDR3 bases: TGTGCCAGCAGCGCCAGACTAGCGGGAGCATACGAGCAGTACTTC.

This clone appeared a single time. The V call is TRBV6-1, the J call TRBJ2-7; D is possibly TRBD1 or TRBD2 (5 bases each). Trimming stripped 3 bases from V and 9 bases from J, with 15 bases between. Germline CDR1 reads MNHNS; CDR2 reads SASEGT. CDR3 size: 13 residues. The chain's CDR3 is CASSDSSGTVQYF. In DNA, the CDR3 is TGTGCCAGCAGTGATAGTTCCGGGACCGTGCAGTACTTC.

The chain is built from TRBV6-5 and TRBJ1-2; no firm D call. Trimming shortened V by 10 bases and J by 2 bases, and 14 bases separated the two germline ends. CDR3 length: 13 residues. Germline V gene data show CDR1 as MNHEY and CDR2 as SVGAGI. The CDR3 protein is CAISLKGNYGYTF. The DNA for the CDR3 is TGTGCCATTAGCTTGAAAGGGAACTATGGCTACACCTTC.

The DNA for the CDR3 is TGTGCCACCAGCAGAGAGTTGGGTATTACGGCAGGCTACACCTTC. The encoded protein is CATSRELGITAGYTF. The chain couples TRBV15 to TRBJ1-2; D unclear. From germline, CDR1 is LNHNV and CDR2 YYDKDF (reference sequence). Trimming shortened V by 0 bases and J by 8 bases, and 16 bases separated the two germline ends. The CDR3 is 15 amino acids.

The chain combines TRBV5-3 with TRBJ1-1; D ambiguous. TRBV5-3 is designated an ORF whose function remains uncertain. This CDR3 is 16 amino acids long. V dropped 4 bases and J dropped 3 bases, with 19 bases sitting between them. CDR3 protein: CARSPMFEGSYTEAFF. In DNA form, the CDR3 reads TGTGCCAGAAGCCCCATGTTTGAGGGCTCATACACTGAAGCTTTCTTT.

Concerning this clone itself: Other DNA sequences in this sample translate to the same CDR3. V gene TRBV7-9 combines with J gene TRBJ2-2, with 10 positions matching TRBD1. The V gene end was trimmed by 5 bases and the J gene end by 3 bases; junction bases not matched to a gene: 3. The CDR3 runs 15 residues. In germline, CDR1 is SEHNR, CDR2 FQNEAQ (reference sequence). The CDR3 loop is CASSPGTGDTGELFF. CDR3 DNA: TGTGCCAGCAGCCCGGGGACAGGGGACACCGGGGAGCTGTTTTTT.

This rearrangement joins TRBV4-1 to TRBJ1-2; no reliable D call. Trimming removed 3 bases at V and 7 bases at J, with 6 bases between. The germline V gene encodes CDR1 MGHRA and CDR2 YSYEKL. CDR3 length: 11 amino acids. In DNA, the CDR3 is TGCGCCAGCAGCCATCCGCGTGGCTACACCTTC. Translating gives CASSHPRGYTF.